Each of the 18 T cell receptor beta chains below was sequenced from the same sample in a study of cytomegalovirus exposure and HLA in healthy donors. Both 60 Vbeta primers and 13 Jbeta primers went into the PCR. Profiling relied on immunoSEQ multiplex PCR, and the TCRdb table lists in-frame clones only, not all of them. This sample yields 90,000 to 120,000 clones, of which more than 75% are seen a single time; roughly 2.7% belongs to the top ten. The sequencing sample was made of PBMCs. These receptors all come from a man aged 25 to 40 in good health and CMV-seropositive.

This clone was seen more than once but under ten times. The CDR3 loop reads CASSPPGAGIQSETQYF. For the CDR3, the DNA is TGTGCCAGCTCACCACCGGGGGCCGGGATACAGTCAGAGACCCAGTACTTC. This chain uses TRBV18 with TRBJ2-5, with a tentative D call TRBD1 (6 bases). The CDR3 is 17 residues long. Germline CDR1 KGHSH, CDR2 LQKENI. Trimming stripped 0 bases from V and 4 bases from J, with 18 bases between.

The rearrangement joins TRBV11-3 to TRBJ2-3; possible D gene TRBD2, 6 bases. The CDR3 contains 18 residues. Germline V gene sequence: CDR1 SGHNT, CDR2 YENEEA. V lost 3 bases and J lost 2, with 21 bases in between. As DNA, the CDR3 is TGTGCCAGCAGCTTTCCCCAAAGGGCGGGGAAGTCCACAGATACGCAGTATTTT. Its protein product is CASSFPQRAGKSTDTQYF.

The V and J genes are TRBV6-1 and TRBJ2-1, with 8 bases matching TRBD2. Trimming took 4 bases from V and 7 from J; bases not matched to a gene: 18. CDR1 and CDR2 from the germline V gene are MNHNS and SASEGT. The CDR3 has 18 amino acids. The CDR3, as DNA: TGTGCCAGCAGTGTACCGAGCGGGGGCCTACCAAGTCAAAATGAGCAGTTCTTC. It specifies CASSVPSGGLPSQNEQFF.

The V call is TRBV6-5, the J call TRBJ1-2; TRBD1 aligns across 9 bases. The ends lost 0 bases at V and 4 bases at J; junction bases unmatched: 6. Per the germline V gene, CDR1 is MNHEY and CDR2 is SVGAGI. The CDR3 is made up of 16 amino acids. CDR3 region: CASSYSVHRGLYGYTF. Here the CDR3 DNA reads TGTGCCAGCAGTTACTCGGTGCACAGGGGGCTCTATGGCTACACCTTC.

This chain links TRBV2 with TRBJ2-5; the D is unclear. This CDR3 comprises 13 residues. Looked up from germline, CDR1 is SNHLY and CDR2 is FYNNEI. Trimming removed 4 bases from V and 4 bases from J, with 10 bases in between. The CDR3 here is CASSGAGLETQYF. CDR3 nucleotide sequence: TGTGCCAGCAGTGGGGCCGGCCTAGAGACCCAGTACTTC.

This clone showed up just once. V usage is TRBV15 and J usage is TRBJ2-1; D uncertain. The CDR3 is 14 residues long. The V end was cut by 5 bases, the J end by 6 bases, with 14 bases between. The germline gives CDR1 LNHNV, CDR2 YYDKDF (reference sequence). The CDR3 spells CATSPAIMANEQFF. In DNA form, the CDR3 reads TGTGCCACCAGCCCCGCCATTATGGCCAATGAGCAGTTCTTC. Based on the CDR3 plus reference TRBV15 and TRBJ2-1, the full variable domain is DAMVIQNPRYQVTQFGKPVTLSCSQTLNHNVMYWYQQKSSQAPKLLFHYYDKDFNNEADTPDNFQSRRPNTSFCFLDIRSPGLGDTAMYLCATSPAIMANEQFFGPGTRLTVL.

The CDR3: CASSHGQAQPQHF. The CDR3 DNA sequence: TGTGCCAGCAGCCACGGACAAGCTCAGCCCCAGCATTTT. The chain combines TRBV6-5 with TRBJ1-5, with D perhaps matching TRBD1 (5 bases). This CDR3 spans 13 amino acids. Germline V gene data show CDR1 as MNHEY and CDR2 as SVGAGI. V shed 6 bases and J shed 6 bases, with 12 bases lying between them.

This clone appeared a single time. The chain recombines TRBV27 with TRBJ2-7; perhaps TRBD1 as D (6 bases). Germline V gene lookup returns CDR1 MNHEY and CDR2 SMNVEV (reference sequence). V dropped 5 bases and J dropped 4 bases, with 15 bases sitting between them. The CDR3 sequence is 14 residues long. CDR3 sequence: CASSKLGAPYEQYF. The DNA of the CDR3 is TGTGCCAGCAGTAAGCTGGGGGCCCCGTACGAGCAGTACTTC.

V is TRBV5-6 and J is TRBJ1-3; D is undetermined. The CDR3 has 12 residues. From germline, CDR1 is SGHDT and CDR2 YYEEEE. The V end was cut by 0 bases, the J end by 8 bases, with 6 bases between. CDR3 region: CASSLAADTIYF. CDR3 coding DNA: TGTGCCAGCAGCTTGGCGGCGGACACCATATATTTT.

The chain links TRBV5-4 to TRBJ2-5; 14 nucleotides agree with TRBD2. Losses at the gene ends were 5 bases for V and 3 bases for J; bases not matched to a gene: 9. This CDR3 spans 17 amino acids. CDR1 is SGHNT, CDR2 YYREEE, per germline (reference sequence). The chain's CDR3 is CASRRLAGGNSKETQYF. The CDR3 DNA sequence: TGTGCCAGCAGACGACTAGCGGGGGGGAACTCCAAAGAGACCCAGTACTTC.

This sequence joins TRBV6-4 and TRBJ2-1, with 8 bases that match TRBD2. J gave up 0 bases and V 5 bases, and 3 bases lay outside the gene matches. Germline loops: CDR1 MRHNA, CDR2 SNTAGT. The CDR3 extends over 15 amino acids. CDR3: CASSYSGDSYNEQFF. The CDR3 DNA reads as TGTGCCAGCAGTTATAGCGGGGACTCCTACAATGAGCAGTTCTTC.

This clone was recorded once. The chain joins TRBV5-1 to TRBJ1-1, with a possible D match to TRBD1 (5 bases). This CDR3 comprises 15 residues. Looked up from germline, CDR1 is SGHRS and CDR2 is YFSETQ. V lost 1 base, J lost 4 bases, and 14 bases lay in between. This CDR3 is CASSLIAGGSTEAFF. The DNA for the CDR3 is TGCGCCAGCAGCTTGATTGCGGGGGGGAGCACTGAAGCTTTCTTT. Variable domain in full (rest from reference TRBV5-1 and TRBJ1-1): KAGVTQTPRYLIKTRGQQVTLSCSPISGHRSVSWYQQTPGQGLQFLFEYFSETQRNKGNFPGRFSGRQFSNSRSEMNVSTLELGDSALYLCASSLIAGGSTEAFFGQGTRLTVV.

Turning to this clone: An end of the junction does not agree with germline; a read error may underlie this. The gene calls are TRBV7-9 and TRBJ1-2; 8 nucleotides agree with TRBD1. Germline-derived CDR1 and CDR2 are SEHNR and FQNEAQ (reference sequence). The CDR3 runs 14 residues. The DNA for the CDR3 is TGTTCCAGCAGCTCCTGGACAGGGACTTATGGCTACACCTTC. This translates into CSSSSWTGTYGYTF.

The CDR3 protein is CASSDPWEGLNTEAFF. Written as DNA, the CDR3 is TGTGCCAGCAGTGACCCCTGGGAGGGGCTGAACACTGAAGCTTTCTTT. This chain connects TRBV6-1 to TRBJ1-1, with D possibly being TRBD1 (5 bases). Germline-derived CDR1 and CDR2 are MNHNS and SASEGT. The CDR3 consists of 16 residues. Trimming shortened V by 3 bases and J by 0 bases, and 14 bases separated the two germline ends.

The V and J genes are TRBV6-1 and TRBJ1-1; TRBD1 agrees at 8 bases. Germline-derived CDR1 and CDR2 are MNHNS and SASEGT. The CDR3 extends over 16 amino acids. Losses at the gene ends were 3 bases for V and 0 bases for J; bases not matched to a gene: 6. This CDR3 is CASSDWTGPMNTEAFF. The CDR3 DNA reads TGTGCCAGCAGTGATTGGACAGGGCCGATGAACACTGAAGCTTTCTTT.

The rearrangement uses TRBV18 and TRBJ1-5; tentatively, D is TRBD1 (5 bases). CDR3 size: 13 residues. Germline loops: CDR1 KGHSH, CDR2 LQKENI. V lost 5 bases to trimming and J lost 2 bases, with 7 bases between them. The CDR3 nucleotides are TGTGCCAGCTCAGGGGCCCGCAATCAGCCCCAGCATTTT. This translates into CASSGARNQPQHF.

In its sample, this clone was seen a few times. The J gene is TRBJ1-5, the V gene TRBV7-8, with 7 bases lining up with TRBD1. CDR3 size: 16 residues. Germline CDR1 and CDR2: SGHVS and FQNEAQ. V was pared by 5 bases and J by 1 base, with 8 bases of the junction left unmatched. As DNA, the CDR3 is TGTGCCAGCAGCAAATACGAGGGACAGAGCAATCAGCCCCAGCATTTT. Encoded protein: CASSKYEGQSNQPQHF.

This clone came up once. V is TRBV9 and J is TRBJ1-4; D is possibly TRBD1 (5 bases). V gave up 1 base and J gave up 2 bases, with 9 bases separating them. The CDR3 loop spans 15 amino acids. Germline CDR1 SGDLS, CDR2 YYNGEE. CDR3 coding DNA: TGTGCCAGCAGCGTACAGGGACTTACTAATGAAAAACTGTTTTTT. Protein sequence: CASSVQGLTNEKLFF.